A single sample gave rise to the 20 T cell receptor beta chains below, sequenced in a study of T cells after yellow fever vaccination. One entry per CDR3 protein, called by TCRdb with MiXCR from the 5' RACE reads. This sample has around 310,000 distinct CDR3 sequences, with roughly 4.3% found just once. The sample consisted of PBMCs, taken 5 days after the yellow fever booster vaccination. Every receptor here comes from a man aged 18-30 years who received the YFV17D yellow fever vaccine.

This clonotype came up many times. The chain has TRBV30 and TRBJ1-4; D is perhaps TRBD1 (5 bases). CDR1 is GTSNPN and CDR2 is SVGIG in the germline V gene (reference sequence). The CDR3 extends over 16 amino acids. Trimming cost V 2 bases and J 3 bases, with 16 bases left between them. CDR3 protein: CAWSSGRAGPNEKLFF. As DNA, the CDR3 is TGTGCCTGGAGTTCGGGTCGGGCAGGGCCTAATGAAAAACTGTTTTTT.

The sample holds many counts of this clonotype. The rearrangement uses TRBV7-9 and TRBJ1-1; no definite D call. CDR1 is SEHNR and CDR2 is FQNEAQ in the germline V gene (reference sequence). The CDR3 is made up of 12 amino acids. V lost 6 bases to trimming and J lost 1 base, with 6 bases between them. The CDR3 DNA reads TGTGCCAGCAGGATGGGGAACACTGAAGCTTTCTTT. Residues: CASRMGNTEAFF.

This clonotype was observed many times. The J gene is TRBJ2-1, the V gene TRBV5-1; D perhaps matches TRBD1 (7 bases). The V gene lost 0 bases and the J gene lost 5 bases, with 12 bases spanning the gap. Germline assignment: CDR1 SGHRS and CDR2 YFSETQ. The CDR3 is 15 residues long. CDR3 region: CASSLGGTADNEQFF. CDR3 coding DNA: TGCGCCAGCAGCTTGGGCGGGACAGCGGACAATGAGCAGTTCTTC.

The CDR3 spells CSVGTGGMETQYF. The DNA of the CDR3 is TGCAGCGTGGGGACAGGGGGTATGGAGACCCAGTACTTC. J is TRBJ2-5 and V is TRBV29-1; 11 bases are a match to TRBD1. In germline, CDR1 is SQVTM, CDR2 ANQGSEA. With V trimmed by 6 bases and J by 5 bases, 5 bases remained unmatched. The CDR3 length is 13 residues.

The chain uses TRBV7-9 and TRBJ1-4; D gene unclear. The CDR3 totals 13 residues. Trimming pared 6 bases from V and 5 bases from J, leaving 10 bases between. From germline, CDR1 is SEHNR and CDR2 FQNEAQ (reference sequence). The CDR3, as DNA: TGTGCCAGCAGTAAGGACGGGAATGAAAAACTGTTTTTT. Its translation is CASSKDGNEKLFF. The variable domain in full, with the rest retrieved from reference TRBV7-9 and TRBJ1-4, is DTGVSQNPRHKITKRGQNVTFRCDPISEHNRLYWYRQTLGQGPEFLTYFQNEAQLEKSRLLSDRFSAERPKGSFSTLEIQRTEQGDSAMYLCASSKDGNEKLFFGSGTQLSVL.

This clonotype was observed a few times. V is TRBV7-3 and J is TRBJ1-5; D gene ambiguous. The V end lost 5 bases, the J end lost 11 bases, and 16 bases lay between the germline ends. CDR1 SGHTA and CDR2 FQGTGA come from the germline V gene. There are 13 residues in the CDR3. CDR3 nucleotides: TGTGCCAGCAGCCCCCTTCACGGATTAACCCAGCATTTT. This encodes CASSPLHGLTQHF.

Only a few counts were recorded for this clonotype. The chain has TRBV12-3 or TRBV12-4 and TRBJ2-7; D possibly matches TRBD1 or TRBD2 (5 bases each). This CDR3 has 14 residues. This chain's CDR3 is CASSLEGSSYEQYV. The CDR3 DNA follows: TGTGCCAGCAGTTTAGAGGGGAGCTCCTATGAGCAGTACGTC.

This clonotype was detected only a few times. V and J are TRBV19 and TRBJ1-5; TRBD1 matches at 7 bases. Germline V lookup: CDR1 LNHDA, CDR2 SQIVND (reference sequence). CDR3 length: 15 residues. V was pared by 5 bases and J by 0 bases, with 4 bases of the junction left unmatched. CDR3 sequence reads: CASSLRGISNQPQHF. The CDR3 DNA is TGTGCCAGTAGTCTCAGGGGGATTAGCAATCAGCCCCAGCATTTT.

CDR3 amino acids: CASSLGPEEQGGTDTQYF. The CDR3 DNA reads TGTGCCAGCAGCTTGGGGCCGGAGGAACAGGGTGGGACAGATACGCAGTATTTT. The gene calls are TRBV11-3 and TRBJ2-3, with a possible D match to TRBD1 (6 bases). The CDR3 loop spans 18 amino acids. Germline CDR1 and CDR2: SGHNT and YENEEA. Trimming left V 3 bases short and J 3 bases short, with 22 bases between.

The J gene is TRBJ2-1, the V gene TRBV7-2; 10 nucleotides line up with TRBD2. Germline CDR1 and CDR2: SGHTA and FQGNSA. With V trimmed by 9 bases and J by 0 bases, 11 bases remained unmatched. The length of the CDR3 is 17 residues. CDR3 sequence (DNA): TGTGCCAGAAACTTAGCGGGGGGAATGAGCTCCTACAATGAGCAGTTCTTC. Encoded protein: CARNLAGGMSSYNEQFF. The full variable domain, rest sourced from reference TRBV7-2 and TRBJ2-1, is GAGVSQSPSNKVTEKGKDVELRCDPISGHTALYWYRQSLGQGLEFLIYFQGNSAPDKSGLPSDRFSAERTGGSVSTLTIQRTQQEDSAVYLCARNLAGGMSSYNEQFFGPGTRLTVL.

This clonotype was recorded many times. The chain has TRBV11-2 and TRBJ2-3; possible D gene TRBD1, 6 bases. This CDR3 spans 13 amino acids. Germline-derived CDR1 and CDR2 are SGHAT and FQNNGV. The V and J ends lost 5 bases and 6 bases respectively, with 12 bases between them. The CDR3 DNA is TGTGCCAGCAGCACAACAGGGTCCGATACGCAGTATTTT. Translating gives CASSTTGSDTQYF.

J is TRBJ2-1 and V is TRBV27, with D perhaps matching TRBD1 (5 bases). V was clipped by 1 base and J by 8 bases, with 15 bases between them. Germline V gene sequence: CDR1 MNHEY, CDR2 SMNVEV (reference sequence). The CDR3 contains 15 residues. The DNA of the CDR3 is TGTGCCAGCAGTTTATTGGCAGGGTTTGGAGATGAGCAGTTCTTC. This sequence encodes CASSLLAGFGDEQFF.

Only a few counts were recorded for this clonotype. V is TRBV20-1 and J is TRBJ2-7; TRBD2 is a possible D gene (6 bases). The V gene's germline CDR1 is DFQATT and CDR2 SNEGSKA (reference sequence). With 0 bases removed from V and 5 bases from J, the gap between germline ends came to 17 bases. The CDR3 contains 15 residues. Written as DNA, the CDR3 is TGCAGTGCTAGAGATATAGGGGAGGACGTCCACGAGCAGTACGTC. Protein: CSARDIGEDVHEQYV.

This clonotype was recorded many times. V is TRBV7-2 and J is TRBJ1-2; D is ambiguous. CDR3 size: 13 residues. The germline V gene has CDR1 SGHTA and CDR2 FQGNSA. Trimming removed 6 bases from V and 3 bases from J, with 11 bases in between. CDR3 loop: CASRVRTDYGYTF. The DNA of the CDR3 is TGTGCCAGCAGGGTCCGGACCGACTATGGCTACACCTTC.

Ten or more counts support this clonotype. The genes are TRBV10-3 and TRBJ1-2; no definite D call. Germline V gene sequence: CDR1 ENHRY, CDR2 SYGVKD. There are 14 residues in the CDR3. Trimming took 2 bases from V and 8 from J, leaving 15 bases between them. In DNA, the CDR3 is TGTGCCATCAGTGAGACGGTCCATGAAAGGGGCTACACCTTC. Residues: CAISETVHERGYTF.

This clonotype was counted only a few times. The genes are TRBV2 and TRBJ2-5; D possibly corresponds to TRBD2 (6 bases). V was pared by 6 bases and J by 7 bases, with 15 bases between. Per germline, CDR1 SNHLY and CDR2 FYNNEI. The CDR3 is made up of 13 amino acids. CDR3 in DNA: TGTGCCAGCAGAGGGGACTCCCGATTGACCCAGTACTTC. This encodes CASRGDSRLTQYF.

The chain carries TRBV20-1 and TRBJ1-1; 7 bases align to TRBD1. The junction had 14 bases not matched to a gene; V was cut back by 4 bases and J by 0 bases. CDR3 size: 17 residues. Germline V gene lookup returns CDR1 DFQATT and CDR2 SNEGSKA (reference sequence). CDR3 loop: CSAKQRGRSGMNTEAFF. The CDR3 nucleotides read TGCAGTGCTAAACAGAGGGGGCGGTCAGGAATGAACACTGAAGCTTTCTTT.

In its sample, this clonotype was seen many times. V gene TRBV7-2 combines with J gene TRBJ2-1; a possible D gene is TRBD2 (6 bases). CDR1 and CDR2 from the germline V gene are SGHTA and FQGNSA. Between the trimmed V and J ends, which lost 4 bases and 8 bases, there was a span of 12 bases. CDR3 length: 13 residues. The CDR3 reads CASSSRRLDEQFF. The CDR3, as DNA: TGTGCCAGCAGCTCCCGACGACTAGATGAGCAGTTCTTC.

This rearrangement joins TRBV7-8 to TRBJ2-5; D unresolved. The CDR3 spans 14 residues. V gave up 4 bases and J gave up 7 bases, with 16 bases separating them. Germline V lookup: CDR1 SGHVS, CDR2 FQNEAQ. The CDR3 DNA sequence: TGTGCCAGCAGCTCTATAGGGCCGGTGGGGACCCAGTACTTC. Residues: CASSSIGPVGTQYF. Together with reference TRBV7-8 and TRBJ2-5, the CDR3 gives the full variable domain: GAGVSQSPRYKVAKRGQDVALRCDPISGHVSLFWYQQALGQGPEFLTYFQNEAQLDKSGLPSDRFFAERPEGSVSTLKIQRTQQEDSAVYLCASSSIGPVGTQYFGPGTRLLVL.

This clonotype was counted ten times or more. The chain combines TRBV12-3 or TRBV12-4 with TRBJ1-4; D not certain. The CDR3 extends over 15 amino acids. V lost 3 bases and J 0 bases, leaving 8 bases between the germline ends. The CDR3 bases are TGTGCCAGCAGTTTCTACGGTGCAACTAATGAAAAACTGTTTTTT. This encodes CASSFYGATNEKLFF.